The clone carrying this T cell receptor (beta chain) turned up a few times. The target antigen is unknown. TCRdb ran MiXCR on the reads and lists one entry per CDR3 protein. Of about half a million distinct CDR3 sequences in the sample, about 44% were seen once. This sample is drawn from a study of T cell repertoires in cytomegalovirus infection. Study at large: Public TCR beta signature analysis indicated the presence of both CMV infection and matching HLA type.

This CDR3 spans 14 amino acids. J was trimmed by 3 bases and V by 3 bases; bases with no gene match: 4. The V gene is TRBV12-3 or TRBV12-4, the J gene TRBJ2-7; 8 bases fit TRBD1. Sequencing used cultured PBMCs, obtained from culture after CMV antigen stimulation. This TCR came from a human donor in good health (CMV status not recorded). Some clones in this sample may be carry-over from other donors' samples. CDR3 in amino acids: CASSLSGGYYEQYF. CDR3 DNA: TGTGCCAGCAGTTTGTCAGGGGGCTACTACGAGCAGTACTTC.